The next 5 T cell receptor beta chains were all read from a single sample in a study of T cell repertoires in cytomegalovirus infection. TCRdb re-derived calls from the reads in MiXCR, one entry per CDR3 protein. This sample has about 530,000 distinct CDR3 sequences; 26% occur once, and the top ten carry about 13%. Sequences were obtained from PBMCs. The receptor source for this set is a human donor in good health (CMV status not recorded). Some clones in this sample may be carry-over from other donors' samples.

This clonotype was seen ten or more times. V usage is TRBV7-2 and J usage is TRBJ2-7; the D gene is possibly TRBD2 (5 bases). The CDR3 is made up of 16 amino acids. CDR1 and CDR2 (germline): SGHTA, FQGNSA. Trimming pared 8 bases from V and 0 bases from J, leaving 20 bases between. The CDR3 here is CASPGVDPTNSYEQYF. Written as DNA, the CDR3 is TGTGCCAGCCCCGGGGTCGACCCAACGAACTCCTACGAGCAGTACTTC.

This sequence joins TRBV11-2 and TRBJ1-1; the match to TRBD1 covers 9 bases. Germline CDR1 is SGHAT and CDR2 is FQNNGV. The CDR3 consists of 15 residues. The V and J ends lost 5 bases and 4 bases, in that order; junction bases with no gene match: 8. This chain's CDR3 is CASSTNRGQATEAFF. The DNA of the CDR3 is TGTGCCAGCAGCACGAACAGGGGGCAGGCCACTGAAGCTTTCTTT.

This rearrangement joins TRBV6-9 to TRBJ2-3, with TRBD2 matching 10 bases. Germline assignment: CDR1 MNHGY and CDR2 SVAAGI. The CDR3 is made up of 17 amino acids. Trimming cost V 0 bases and J 5 bases; bases outside gene matches: 8. The CDR3 protein is CASSYSTLAGVRDTQYF. The CDR3 DNA is TGTGCCAGCAGTTATTCAACTCTAGCGGGAGTGAGAGATACGCAGTATTTT.

V and J are TRBV5-5 and TRBJ1-1; D possibly corresponds to TRBD1 (6 bases). Per germline, CDR1 SGHKS and CDR2 YYEKEE (reference sequence). Trimming shortened V by 5 bases and J by 3 bases, and 11 bases separated the two germline ends. The CDR3 contains 13 residues. As DNA, the CDR3 is TGTGCCAGCAGTGAACAGGGAGACACTGAAGCTTTCTTT. Translating it yields CASSEQGDTEAFF.

Ten or more counts support this clonotype. The rearrangement uses TRBV12-3 or TRBV12-4 and TRBJ1-1; D might be TRBD1 (5 bases). The germline V and J ends were trimmed by 7 bases and 3 bases, with 18 bases remaining between them. The CDR3 extends over 15 amino acids. The chain's CDR3 is CASTGGWGVHTEAFF. The CDR3 DNA reads TGTGCCAGCACCGGCGGGTGGGGGGTGCACACTGAAGCTTTCTTT.